The 27 T cell receptor beta chains given below trace back to one sample, sequenced in a study of cytomegalovirus exposure and HLA in healthy donors. Clones were read by immunoSEQ multiplex PCR, and TCRdb kept only the in-frame ones, dropping some. Of roughly 79,000 clones in the sample, around 92% were seen once. Sequenced: PBMCs. The receptor source for this set is a man younger than 30 in good health and CMV-seronegative.

The chain combines TRBV6-6 with TRBJ1-4, with a weak D call TRBD1 (5 bases). Deletions cut 7 bases from V and 12 bases from J, with 24 bases between. The CDR3 consists of 15 residues. From germline, CDR1 is MNHNY and CDR2 SVGAGI (reference sequence). The CDR3 DNA follows: TGTGCCAGCATTTCCCTCCGGGACTCCCGTCCGGAACTGTTTTTT. Translated: CASISLRDSRPELFF.

The chain recombines TRBV6-1 with TRBJ2-7; 10 nucleotides match TRBD2. The CDR3 is made up of 15 amino acids. The J segment lost 0 bases and the V segment lost 7 bases, leaving 6 bases of the junction unmatched. Germline CDR1 MNHNS, CDR2 SASEGT. CDR3 sequence reads: CASTVRTSGSYEQYF. The CDR3 bases are TGTGCCAGCACCGTTCGGACTAGCGGCTCCTACGAGCAGTACTTC.

The V call is TRBV6-6, the J call TRBJ2-3, with D possibly being TRBD2 (6 bases). Germline V CDR1 and CDR2: MNHNY, SVGAGI (reference sequence). There are 15 residues in the CDR3. V was cut by 1 base and J by 0 bases, with 8 bases left in between. CDR3 nucleotides: TGTGCCAGCAGTTACTACGCGGGAAGCACAGATACGCAGTATTTT. It yields the protein CASSYYAGSTDTQYF.

This sequence joins TRBV29-1 and TRBJ2-7; tentative D call: TRBD1 (5 bases). Per germline, CDR1 SQVTM and CDR2 ANQGSEA. V was pared by 4 bases and J by 0 bases, with 13 bases between. The CDR3 length is 14 residues. The CDR3 DNA follows: TGCAGCGTTGTGACAGCACTTAACTCCTACGAGCAGTACTTC. Protein: CSVVTALNSYEQYF.

This clone was observed a single time. CDR3 in DNA: TGTGCCAGCAGTGGTAAGGAGGCCAATGAGCAGTTCTTC. Protein sequence: CASSGKEANEQFF. The chain is built from TRBV6-4 and TRBJ2-1; D possibly corresponds to TRBD2 (5 bases). The germline V and J ends were trimmed by 4 bases and 6 bases, with 10 bases remaining between them. The CDR3 length is 13 residues. Looked up from germline, CDR1 is MRHNA and CDR2 is SNTAGT.

V and J are TRBV7-9 and TRBJ2-1, with D unclear. This CDR3 region has 13 residues. V was pared by 3 bases and J by 4 bases, with 7 bases between. Germline values: CDR1 SEHNR, CDR2 FQNEAQ (reference sequence). The CDR3 loop is CASSFGLYNEQFF. As DNA, the CDR3 is TGTGCCAGCAGCTTTGGGCTTTACAATGAGCAGTTCTTC.

The chain is built from TRBV27 and TRBJ1-6; D is unclear. The CDR3 is 12 residues long. Per the germline V gene, CDR1 is MNHEY and CDR2 is SMNVEV (reference sequence). V was trimmed by 8 bases and J by 5 bases, leaving 7 bases between them. CDR3 DNA: TGTGCCAGCCAACTAAATAATTCACCCCTCCACTTT. Residues: CASQLNNSPLHF.

The genes are TRBV27 and TRBJ1-2; the D gene is possibly TRBD1 (6 bases). V gave up 4 bases and J gave up 8 bases, with 11 bases separating them. Germline V lookup: CDR1 MNHEY, CDR2 SMNVEV (reference sequence). The CDR3 is 12 amino acids. CDR3 in amino acids: CASSSQGWGYTF. DNA of the CDR3: TGTGCCAGCAGTTCACAGGGTTGGGGCTACACCTTC.

The sample holds one count of this clone. The V and J genes are TRBV25-1 and TRBJ2-1, with 9 bases aligning to TRBD1. V shed 4 bases and J 9 bases; nucleotides not matched to a gene: 4. CDR3 length: 13 residues. The germline V gene has CDR1 MGHDK and CDR2 SYGVNS. The CDR3 DNA reads as TGTGCCAGCAGTGCGGGGACAGGGCCTGAGCAGTTCTTC. It yields the protein CASSAGTGPEQFF.

V and J are TRBV5-4 and TRBJ2-7; D unclear. CDR3 size: 13 residues. The V gene's germline CDR1 is SGHNT and CDR2 YYREEE (reference sequence). Trimming left V 2 bases short and J 1 base short, with 7 bases between. Here the CDR3 reads CASSLSESYEQYF. In DNA form, the CDR3 reads TGTGCCAGCAGCTTAAGCGAATCCTACGAGCAGTACTTC.

This chain joins TRBV5-4 and TRBJ1-2; no reliable D call. Germline V gene lookup returns CDR1 SGHNT and CDR2 YYREEE (reference sequence). Trimming took 4 bases from V and 0 from J, leaving 19 bases between them. The CDR3 has 17 residues. CDR3 nucleotides: TGTGCCAGCAGCCTCCAAAAGCTCCCCGGGGCTAACTATGGCTACACCTTC. Translated, it gives CASSLQKLPGANYGYTF. Variable domain in full (rest from reference TRBV5-4 and TRBJ1-2): ETGVTQSPTHLIKTRGQQVTLRCSSQSGHNTVSWYQQALGQGPQFIFQYYREEENGRGNFPPRFSGLQFPNYSSELNVNALELDDSALYLCASSLQKLPGANYGYTFGSGTRLTVV.

V is TRBV15 and J is TRBJ1-4; tentatively, D is TRBD1 (5 bases). Germline values: CDR1 LNHNV, CDR2 YYDKDF (reference sequence). The V end lost 1 base, the J end lost 7 bases, and 19 bases lay between the germline ends. CDR3 length equals 17 residues. The CDR3 sequence: CATSRGIGGIVGEKLFF. CDR3 DNA: TGTGCCACCAGCAGAGGGATCGGGGGGATTGTGGGTGAAAAACTGTTTTTT.

This chain joins TRBV7-6 and TRBJ1-2; TRBD1 aligns across 9 bases. The CDR3 sequence is 14 residues long. J gave up 6 bases and V 1 base, and 3 bases lay outside the gene matches. Germline CDR1 SGHVS, CDR2 FNYEAQ. The CDR3 bases are TGTGCCAGCAGCTTAGACGACAGGGGGAATGGCTACACCTTC. It encodes CASSLDDRGNGYTF.

This clone was seen just once. The chain is built from TRBV6-1 and TRBJ2-3, with D maybe TRBD1 (6 bases). Germline CDR1 and CDR2: MNHNS and SASEGT. Trimming took off 6 bases at V and 6 bases at J, with 10 bases between the two ends. This CDR3 is 12 amino acids long. DNA of the CDR3: TGTGCCAGCAGAGAAACAGGGGATACGCAGTATTTT. Encoded protein: CASRETGDTQYF.

The chain joins TRBV7-6 to TRBJ1-5, with 8 bases aligning to TRBD1. The CDR3 extends over 14 amino acids. Germline lookup yields CDR1 SGHVS and CDR2 FNYEAQ. V shed 1 base and J 5 bases; nucleotides not matched to a gene: 1. The CDR3 bases are TGTGCCAGCAGCTTAGTCAGGGGGCATCAGCCCCAGCATTTT. Its translation: CASSLVRGHQPQHF.

The rearrangement links TRBV2 to TRBJ2-7, with D possibly TRBD1 on 6 matching bases. Trimming removed 4 bases at V and 0 bases at J, with 13 bases between. Germline V lookup: CDR1 SNHLY, CDR2 FYNNEI. The CDR3 runs to 15 residues. In nucleotides, the CDR3 is TGTGCCAGCAGTGTCTGGGGGCCGATCTCCTACGAGCAGTACTTC. Translation: CASSVWGPISYEQYF.

The rearrangement links TRBV10-2 to TRBJ1-5; 8 bases match TRBD1. Germline lookup yields CDR1 WSHSY and CDR2 SAAADI. The ends lost 7 bases at V and 4 bases at J; junction bases unmatched: 3. The CDR3 extends over 13 amino acids. In DNA, the CDR3 is TGCGCCAGCACTGACAGGGGAAATCAGCCCCAGCATTTT. It codes for CASTDRGNQPQHF.

V and J are TRBV7-6 and TRBJ1-1; 8 positions match TRBD1. The ends lost 2 bases at V and 1 base at J; junction bases unmatched: 3. The CDR3 has 15 residues. CDR1 and CDR2 (germline): SGHVS, FNYEAQ. The CDR3 here is CASSLRGTGNTEAFF. The CDR3 region has the DNA TGTGCCAGCAGCTTAAGGGGGACAGGGAACACTGAAGCTTTCTTT.

This rearrangement joins TRBV7-6 to TRBJ2-1, with TRBD1 as a possible D gene (6 bases). Germline assignment: CDR1 SGHVS and CDR2 FNYEAQ. The CDR3 covers 15 residues. V lost 5 bases and J 2 bases, leaving 13 bases between the germline ends. In DNA, the CDR3 is TGTGCCAGCAGCACCCCCTACAGGGCCTACAATGAGCAGTTCTTC. Translation: CASSTPYRAYNEQFF.

V and J are TRBV11-3 and TRBJ2-1, with TRBD2 matching 8 bases. The V and J ends lost 5 bases and 8 bases, in that order; junction bases with no gene match: 11. The CDR3 sequence is 15 residues long. CDR1 and CDR2 from the germline V gene are SGHNT and YENEEA. CDR3 protein: CASSPYGGAMDEQFF. The DNA of the CDR3 is TGTGCCAGCAGCCCGTACGGGGGGGCTATGGATGAGCAGTTCTTC.

This chain links TRBV6-6 with TRBJ1-1; D is ambiguous. Germline loops: CDR1 MNHNY, CDR2 SVGAGI (reference sequence). V lost 3 bases and J lost 0, with 2 bases in between. There are 12 residues in the CDR3. CDR3 sequence reads: CASSYMNTEAFF. CDR3 DNA sequence: TGTGCCAGCAGTTATATGAACACTGAAGCTTTCTTT.

This clone was found once. The chain joins TRBV11-2 to TRBJ1-1; 7 nucleotides match TRBD1. Losses at the gene ends were 5 bases for V and 7 bases for J; bases not matched to a gene: 4. The CDR3 extends over 12 amino acids. CDR1 and CDR2 (germline): SGHAT, FQNNGV. CDR3 protein: CASSRGGVEAFF. CDR3 in DNA: TGTGCCAGCAGCAGAGGGGGCGTTGAAGCTTTCTTT.

This rearrangement joins TRBV2 to TRBJ2-7, with D possibly being TRBD1 (5 bases). Germline V gives CDR1 SNHLY, CDR2 FYNNEI. The CDR3 totals 11 residues. The germline V and J ends were trimmed by 7 bases and 4 bases, with 8 bases remaining between them. The CDR3 here is CASTGKYEQYF. The CDR3 DNA reads TGTGCCAGCACAGGGAAGTACGAGCAGTACTTC. Full variable domain (remainder filled in from reference TRBV2 and TRBJ2-7): EPEVTQTPSHQVTQMGQEVILRCVPISNHLYFYWYRQILGQKVEFLVSFYNNEISEKSEIFDDQFSVERPDGSNFTLKIRSTKLEDSAMYFCASTGKYEQYFGPGTRLTVT.

V usage is TRBV2 and J usage is TRBJ2-7, with 7 bases identical to TRBD1. The CDR3 has 15 residues. Germline CDR1 reads SNHLY; CDR2 reads FYNNEI. The V segment lost 6 bases and the J segment 8 bases; nucleotides outside the gene matches: 16. The CDR3 nucleotides read TGTGCCAGCAGCCAACCACCAGGGGGTGGGGCTCAGCAGTACTTC. Amino acids: CASSQPPGGGAQQYF.

The chain combines TRBV2 with TRBJ1-2, with D possibly matching TRBD1 (5 bases). Germline-derived CDR1 and CDR2 are SNHLY and FYNNEI. CDR3 length: 11 residues. Trimming stripped 6 bases from V and 6 bases from J, with 8 bases between. CDR3 nucleotide sequence: TGTGCCAGCAGAGGAGGGGATGGCTACACCTTC. Amino acid sequence: CASRGGDGYTF.

The J gene is TRBJ2-1, the V gene TRBV29-1; perhaps TRBD1 as D (7 bases). Trimming removed 5 bases at V and 4 bases at J, with 12 bases between. The CDR3 is 13 residues long. Germline assignment: CDR1 SQVTM and CDR2 ANQGSEA. The CDR3: CSVQGGKYNEQFF. In DNA form, the CDR3 reads TGCAGCGTTCAGGGGGGCAAATACAATGAGCAGTTCTTC.

This clone was detected once. This chain uses TRBV5-1 with TRBJ2-1; 16 bases are shared with TRBD2. The germline gives CDR1 SGHRS, CDR2 YFSETQ. J was trimmed by 7 bases and V by 4 bases; bases with no gene match: 11. The CDR3 runs to 18 residues. As DNA, the CDR3 is TGCGCCAGCAGCATTACATCGGGACTAGCGGGAGGGGGTAATGAGCAGTTCTTC. Protein product: CASSITSGLAGGGNEQFF.